Listed below are T cell receptor beta chains from one sample, sequenced in a study of blood T cell repertoires in COVID-19. Here immunoSEQ multiplex PCR was the method, and the copy in TCRdb shows in-frame clones only, minus some. The sample has about 300,000 clones, more than 75% seen once; the top ten hold under 3%. Sequenced material: PBMCs or T cells enriched from blood (not recorded which). The receptors come from a woman aged 18-29 years who had recovered from COVID-19. Both conserved end residues are part of each CDR3. D genes are given only for firm matches. Clone size is stated in some rows and not others, as once, few, many or a class when expanded.

J gene: TRBJ2-7; clone size: .; V gene: TRBV29-1; D gene: TRBD2; CDR3 protein: CSVVGGTSYEQYF; CDR3 DNA: TGCAGCGTTGTGGGGGGGACCTCCTACGAGCAGTACTTC
J gene: TRBJ1-1; clone size: .; V gene: TRBV6-1; D gene: TRBD1; CDR3 protein: CASSDRTGLTAFF; CDR3 DNA: TGTGCCAGCAGTGATCGGACAGGGCTCACGGCTTTCTTT
J gene: TRBJ1-1; clone size: .; V gene: TRBV27; D gene: .; CDR3 protein: CASSLSPGNAANTEAFF; CDR3 DNA: TGTGCCAGCAGTTTATCGCCGGGGAACGCGGCGAACACTGAAGCTTTCTTT
J gene: TRBJ2-5; clone size: once; V gene: TRBV18; D gene: TRBD2; CDR3 protein: CASSPASGVWETQYF; CDR3 DNA: TGTGCCAGCTCACCGGCTAGCGGGGTTTGGGAGACCCAGTACTTC
J gene: TRBJ1-1; clone size: .; V gene: TRBV4-1; D gene: TRBD1; CDR3 protein: CASSHPRDRENTEAFF; CDR3 DNA: TGCGCCAGCAGCCACCCGCGGGACAGGGAGAACACTGAAGCTTTCTTT
J gene: TRBJ2-1; clone size: .; V gene: TRBV3-1/TRBV3-2; D gene: TRBD1; CDR3 protein: CASSRGQGANEQFF; CDR3 DNA: TGTGCCAGCAGCCGGGGGCAGGGGGCGAATGAGCAGTTCTTC
J gene: TRBJ2-3; clone size: .; V gene: TRBV9; D gene: .; CDR3 protein: CASRRGWADTQYF; CDR3 DNA: TGTGCCAGCCGGCGAGGGTGGGCAGATACGCAGTATTTT
J gene: TRBJ1-1; clone size: .; V gene: TRBV28; D gene: TRBD1; CDR3 protein: CASSLQGMNTEAFF; CDR3 DNA: TGTGCCAGCAGCCTACAGGGGATGAACACTGAAGCTTTCTTT
J gene: TRBJ2-1; clone size: .; V gene: TRBV4-3; D gene: .; CDR3 protein: CASSQDRWGGVYNEQFF; CDR3 DNA: TGCGCCAGCAGCCAAGATAGGTGGGGGGGCGTTTACAATGAGCAGTTCTTC
J gene: TRBJ2-5; clone size: once; V gene: TRBV11-3; D gene: TRBD2; CDR3 protein: CASTPGRGGREETQYF; CDR3 DNA: TGTGCCAGCACCCCGGGGCGGGGGGGCCGAGAGGAGACCCAGTACTTC
J gene: TRBJ2-2; clone size: once; V gene: TRBV2; D gene: TRBD2; CDR3 protein: CASRTSGGRTGELFF; CDR3 DNA: TGTGCCAGCAGAACTAGCGGGGGCCGCACCGGGGAGCTGTTTTTT
J gene: TRBJ2-2; clone size: once; V gene: TRBV7-8; D gene: .; CDR3 protein: CASSFRRGYITTNTGELFF; CDR3 DNA: TGTGCCAGCAGCTTTCGTCGCGGATATATAACCACGAACACCGGGGAGCTGTTTTTT
J gene: TRBJ1-2; clone size: .; V gene: TRBV5-4; D gene: .; CDR3 protein: CASSLGLGEAETNYGYTF; CDR3 DNA: TGTGCCAGCAGCTTGGGGCTCGGTGAGGCAGAAACTAACTATGGCTACACCTTC
J gene: TRBJ1-6; clone size: .; V gene: TRBV21-1; D gene: .; CDR3 protein: CASTGLRGSNSPLHF; CDR3 DNA: TGTGCCAGCACAGGCTTAAGGGGTTCAAATTCACCCCTCCACTTT
J gene: TRBJ2-7; clone size: .; V gene: TRBV21-1; D gene: .; CDR3 protein: CASSKVRTGTNSYEQYF; CDR3 DNA: TGTGCCAGCAGCAAAGTAAGAACCGGGACTAATTCCTACGAGCAGTACTTC
J gene: TRBJ2-1; clone size: .; V gene: TRBV28; D gene: TRBD1; CDR3 protein: CASSSSFDRDSYNEQFF; CDR3 DNA: TGTGCCAGCAGTTCCAGCTTTGACAGGGACTCCTACAATGAGCAGTTCTTC
J gene: TRBJ1-1; clone size: .; V gene: TRBV9; D gene: .; CDR3 protein: CASSVEAENTEAFF; CDR3 DNA: TGTGCCAGCAGCGTAGAGGCGGAGAACACTGAAGCTTTCTTT
J gene: TRBJ2-1; clone size: .; V gene: TRBV3-1/TRBV3-2; D gene: .; CDR3 protein: CASRQYYNEQFF; CDR3 DNA: TGTGCCAGCAGACAATACTACAATGAGCAGTTCTTC
J gene: TRBJ1-4; clone size: .; V gene: TRBV28; D gene: TRBD1; CDR3 protein: CASSRIGQGGEKLFF; CDR3 DNA: TGTGCCAGCAGTAGAATAGGACAGGGTGGTGAAAAACTGTTTTTT
J gene: TRBJ1-5; clone size: .; V gene: TRBV5-1; D gene: .; CDR3 protein: CASSLGQANQPQHF; CDR3 DNA: TGCGCCAGCAGCTTGGGACAGGCCAATCAGCCCCAGCATTTT
J gene: TRBJ1-4; clone size: .; V gene: TRBV4-3; D gene: TRBD1; CDR3 protein: CASSPTLLGTGGNEKLFF; CDR3 DNA: TGCGCCAGCAGCCCTACACTTTTGGGGACAGGTGGGAATGAAAAACTGTTTTTT
J gene: TRBJ1-2; clone size: once; V gene: TRBV19; D gene: .; CDR3 protein: CASSLRTAFYGYTF; CDR3 DNA: TGTGCCAGTAGTCTGCGGACAGCTTTCTATGGCTACACCTTC
J gene: TRBJ2-7; clone size: .; V gene: TRBV6-5; D gene: .; CDR3 protein: CASSPPGHPSYEQYF; CDR3 DNA: TGTGCCAGCAGTCCTCCGGGACATCCCTCCTACGAGCAGTACTTC
J gene: TRBJ2-2; clone size: .; V gene: TRBV7-9; D gene: TRBD1; CDR3 protein: CASSPVPGQGNTGELFF; CDR3 DNA: TGTGCCAGCAGCCCTGTGCCAGGACAGGGGAACACCGGGGAGCTGTTTTTT
J gene: TRBJ2-3; clone size: .; V gene: TRBV29-1; D gene: TRBD1; CDR3 protein: CSVVGGQGTDTQYF; CDR3 DNA: TGCAGCGTTGTTGGGGGACAGGGAACAGATACGCAGTATTTT
J gene: TRBJ2-3; clone size: .; V gene: TRBV27; D gene: .; CDR3 protein: CASSFGGGPPSTDTQYF; CDR3 DNA: TGTGCCAGCAGTTTTGGGGGGGGCCCCCCCTCCACAGATACGCAGTATTTT
J gene: TRBJ2-7; clone size: few; V gene: TRBV28; D gene: .; CDR3 protein: CASTEERSPYEQYF; CDR3 DNA: TGTGCCAGCACCGAGGAGCGCTCCCCCTACGAGCAGTACTTC
J gene: TRBJ1-1; clone size: .; V gene: TRBV5-8; D gene: .; CDR3 protein: CASRHLFWTRGNTEAFF; CDR3 DNA: TGTGCCAGCAGGCATCTCTTTTGGACAAGAGGGAACACTGAAGCTTTCTTT
J gene: TRBJ1-4; clone size: .; V gene: TRBV6-2/TRBV6-3; D gene: TRBD1; CDR3 protein: CASSRTRGRVGEKLFF; CDR3 DNA: TGTGCCAGCAGCAGAACCAGGGGGCGAGTCGGTGAAAAACTGTTTTTT
J gene: TRBJ1-1; clone size: once; V gene: TRBV20-1; D gene: .; CDR3 protein: CSARDRGNTEAFF; CDR3 DNA: TGCAGTGCTCGTGACAGAGGGAACACTGAAGCTTTCTTT
J gene: TRBJ1-5; clone size: .; V gene: TRBV30; D gene: .; CDR3 protein: CAWSPNRDDQPQHF; CDR3 DNA: TGTGCCTGGAGTCCCAACAGGGACGATCAGCCCCAGCATTTT
J gene: TRBJ1-4; clone size: .; V gene: TRBV19; D gene: .; CDR3 protein: CASSPGPGQFRLFF; CDR3 DNA: TGTGCCAGTAGTCCCGGCCCTGGACAGTTTCGGCTGTTTTTT
J gene: TRBJ2-5; clone size: .; V gene: TRBV5-1; D gene: .; CDR3 protein: CASSRRGREEQETQYF; CDR3 DNA: TGCGCCAGCAGCAGAAGGGGGCGGGAGGAACAAGAGACCCAGTACTTC
J gene: TRBJ2-2; clone size: once; V gene: TRBV4-3; D gene: .; CDR3 protein: CASSHRQDTNTGELFF; CDR3 DNA: TGCGCCAGCAGCCACAGACAGGACACTAACACCGGGGAGCTGTTTTTT
J gene: TRBJ2-7; clone size: .; V gene: TRBV4-1; D gene: TRBD2; CDR3 protein: CASSQVGGYEQYF; CDR3 DNA: TGCGCCAGCAGCCAAGTGGGAGGGTACGAGCAGTACTTC
J gene: TRBJ2-1; clone size: .; V gene: TRBV2; D gene: TRBD1; CDR3 protein: CASSDPGQGPAYSYNEQFF; CDR3 DNA: TGTGCCAGCAGCGATCCGGGACAGGGCCCGGCGTACTCCTACAATGAGCAGTTCTTC
J gene: TRBJ1-1; clone size: .; V gene: TRBV4-2; D gene: .; CDR3 protein: CASSQAFLPTEAFF; CDR3 DNA: TGTGCCAGCAGCCAAGCTTTTCTCCCTACTGAAGCTTTCTTT
J gene: TRBJ2-7; clone size: .; V gene: TRBV29-1; D gene: .; CDR3 protein: CSVESARDEQYF; CDR3 DNA: TGCAGCGTTGAATCTGCGAGGGACGAGCAGTACTTC
J gene: TRBJ2-7; clone size: few; V gene: TRBV15; D gene: .; CDR3 protein: CATSRGTGNYQDEQYF; CDR3 DNA: TGTGCCACCAGCAGAGGGACTGGAAATTATCAGGACGAGCAGTACTTC
J gene: TRBJ2-3; clone size: .; V gene: TRBV3-1/TRBV3-2; D gene: .; CDR3 protein: CASSPPAGAGVDTQYF; CDR3 DNA: TGTGCCAGCAGCCCCCCGGCAGGGGCAGGCGTAGATACGCAGTATTTT
J gene: TRBJ2-1; clone size: .; V gene: TRBV15; D gene: TRBD2; CDR3 protein: CATSSPGGSYNEQFF; CDR3 DNA: TGTGCCACCAGCAGCCCGGGGGGTTCCTACAATGAGCAGTTCTTC
J gene: TRBJ1-1; clone size: few; V gene: TRBV29-1; D gene: TRBD1; CDR3 protein: CSVEDRRTGGTEAFF; CDR3 DNA: TGCAGCGTTGAAGATCGCCGGACAGGGGGCACTGAAGCTTTCTTT